This passage covers 20 T cell receptor beta chains from one sample sequenced in a study of T cell repertoires in cytomegalovirus infection. One entry per CDR3 protein results from TCRdb running MiXCR on the reads. The sample includes roughly 250,000 distinct CDR3 sequences, 12% of them seen just once. Sequencing used PBMCs. The receptors derive from a human donor in good health (CMV status not recorded). Some clones in this sample may be carry-over from other donors' samples.

This clonotype came up a few times. The J gene is TRBJ2-7, the V gene TRBV29-1; 7 nucleotides agree with TRBD1. The germline V gene has CDR1 SQVTM and CDR2 ANQGSEA. The CDR3 totals 13 residues. Trimming at V came to 5 bases and at J to 4 bases, leaving 8 bases not matched to a gene. The DNA of the CDR3 is TGCAGCGTTACGAAGGGACAGTATTACGAGCAGTACTTC. Protein sequence: CSVTKGQYYEQYF.

This clonotype was found many times. The chain combines TRBV28 with TRBJ1-6; 7 bases fit TRBD1. This CDR3 comprises 17 residues. Unmatched junction bases numbered 8, after V lost 6 bases and J lost 0 bases. CDR1 MDHEN and CDR2 SYDVKM come from the germline V gene. The CDR3: CASSFQPGGSYNSPLHF. DNA for the CDR3: TGTGCCAGCAGCTTCCAGCCAGGGGGCTCCTATAATTCACCCCTCCACTTT. Combining the CDR3 with reference TRBV28 and TRBJ1-6 gives the whole variable domain DVKVTQSSRYLVKRTGEKVFLECVQDMDHENMFWYRQDPGLGLRLIYFSYDVKMKEKGDIPEGYSVSREKKERFSLILESASTNQTSMYLCASSFQPGGSYNSPLHFGNGTRLTVT.

This clonotype was seen only once. This may be a read error, as it is one base from a much larger clone. The J gene is TRBJ2-5, the V gene TRBV12-3 or TRBV12-4, with TRBD2 matching 12 bases. There are 13 residues in the CDR3. CDR3 DNA sequence: TGTGCCAGCGGTTTCGCTAGCGGGAGGGCCCAGTACTTC. This sequence encodes CASGFASGRAQYF.

This clonotype came up a few times. This chain joins TRBV19 and TRBJ2-2; D gene uncertain. Per the germline V gene, CDR1 is LNHDA and CDR2 is SQIVND (reference sequence). V was cut by 1 base and J by 6 bases, with 9 bases left in between. The CDR3 sequence is 14 residues long. The CDR3 sequence is CASSIAPLPGELFF. DNA for the CDR3: TGTGCCAGTAGTATAGCCCCACTCCCCGGGGAGCTGTTTTTT.

The V and J genes are TRBV18 and TRBJ2-1; 9 bases agree with TRBD2. Germline V gives CDR1 KGHSH, CDR2 LQKENI. The length of the CDR3 is 14 residues. V lost 2 bases and J lost 8; bases outside the gene matches: 4. CDR3 in amino acids: CASSPSLAGYEQFF. The CDR3 coding sequence is TGTGCCAGCTCACCAAGCCTAGCGGGGTATGAGCAGTTCTTC. The full variable domain, rest sourced from reference TRBV18 and TRBJ2-1, is NAGVMQNPRHLVRRRGQEARLRCSPMKGHSHVYWYRQLPEEGLKFMVYLQKENIIDESGMPKERFSAEFPKEGPSILRIQQVVRGDSAAYFCASSPSLAGYEQFFGPGTRLTVL.

The sample holds many counts of this clonotype. The chain uses TRBV7-2 and TRBJ2-7; 7 positions match TRBD2. Per the germline V gene, CDR1 is SGHTA and CDR2 is FQGNSA. CDR3 size: 14 residues. The ends lost 2 bases at V and 1 base at J; junction bases unmatched: 2. The DNA for the CDR3 is TGTGCCAGCAGCTTAAGCGGGAAGTCCTACGAGCAGTACTTC. Its protein is CASSLSGKSYEQYF.

This clonotype has more than one count but fewer than ten. This rearrangement joins TRBV5-5 to TRBJ2-3; maybe TRBD1 (6 bases). This CDR3 region has 15 residues. V gave up 0 bases and J gave up 2 bases, with 10 bases separating them. Germline V gene data show CDR1 as SGHKS and CDR2 as YYEKEE (reference sequence). CDR3 DNA: TGTGCCAGCAGCTTGGGTGGGGGCCCCACAGATACGCAGTATTTT. Protein sequence: CASSLGGGPTDTQYF.

The CDR3 nucleotides read TGCAGCGTTACCAGGGGGTATTACAAGCAGTACTTC. This sequence encodes CSVTRGYYKQYF. The chain recombines TRBV29-1 with TRBJ2-7, with TRBD1 matching over 7 bases. The CDR3 consists of 12 residues. Germline trimming cut 5 bases from V and 8 bases from J; bases unmatched to any gene: 9. CDR1 SQVTM and CDR2 ANQGSEA come from the germline V gene.

This clonotype was picked up a small number of times. The CDR3 region is CSARTSGRARSYEQYF. The CDR3 DNA is TGCAGTGCACGTACTAGCGGGAGGGCCAGGAGCTACGAGCAGTACTTC. The chain has TRBV20-1 and TRBJ2-7; TRBD2 agrees at 13 bases. The CDR3 covers 16 residues. J lost 3 bases, V lost 6 bases, and 11 bases had no gene match. Germline V lookup: CDR1 DFQATT, CDR2 SNEGSKA (reference sequence).

The CDR3 DNA follows: TGTGCCAGTAAAGGGACAGGGGGCACTGAAGCTTTCTTT. Its protein product is CASKGTGGTEAFF. V gene TRBV19 combines with J gene TRBJ1-1; 11 nucleotides match TRBD1. CDR3 length: 13 residues. Germline V gene data show CDR1 as LNHDA and CDR2 as SQIVND (reference sequence). V trimming: 7 bases; J trimming: 4 bases; junction bases outside the gene matches: 2. The full variable domain, its missing parts supplied by reference TRBV19 and TRBJ1-1, is DGGITQSPKYLFRKEGQNVTLSCEQNLNHDAMYWYRQDPGQGLRLIYYSQIVNDFQKGDIAEGYSVSREKKESFPLTVTSAQKNPTAFYLCASKGTGGTEAFFGQGTRLTVV.

This clonotype was seen a few times. This chain connects TRBV2 to TRBJ2-1; D may be TRBD2 (6 bases). The CDR3 runs 13 residues. Germline V gives CDR1 SNHLY, CDR2 FYNNEI. V shed 9 bases and J shed 5 bases, with 14 bases lying between them. CDR3 protein: CASAGPSNNEQFF. Written as DNA, the CDR3 is TGTGCCAGTGCGGGACCTAGCAACAATGAGCAGTTCTTC.

This clonotype has ten or more counts. The chain links TRBV28 to TRBJ2-1; 7 bases match TRBD1. This CDR3 comprises 15 residues. The junction had 12 bases not matched to a gene; V was cut back by 5 bases and J by 8 bases. Germline CDR1 reads MDHEN; CDR2 reads SYDVKM. CDR3 in DNA: TGTGCCAGCAGTACCGCAGGGGGTGAGTCGGATGAGCAGTTCTTC. Translation gives CASSTAGGESDEQFF. The full variable domain, rest sourced from reference TRBV28 and TRBJ2-1, is DVKVTQSSRYLVKRTGEKVFLECVQDMDHENMFWYRQDPGLGLRLIYFSYDVKMKEKGDIPEGYSVSREKKERFSLILESASTNQTSMYLCASSTAGGESDEQFFGPGTRLTVL.

Comments on this clonotype: Compared with germline, one end of the junction differs, possibly owing to a read error. The J gene is TRBJ1-1, the V gene TRBV27; TRBD1 aligns across 8 bases. The CDR3 covers 15 residues. CDR1 is MNHEY, CDR2 SMNVEV, per germline (reference sequence). As DNA, the CDR3 is TGTGCCAGCAGTTTCTACGGACAGGGCAACACTGTAGCTTTCTTT. Translated, it gives CASSFYGQGNTVAFF.

This clonotype has just a few counts. The J gene is TRBJ1-2, the V gene TRBV7-9; TRBD1 might be the D (6 bases). In germline, CDR1 is SEHNR, CDR2 FQNEAQ (reference sequence). Trimming took off 4 bases at V and 3 bases at J, with 15 bases between the two ends. This CDR3 contains 15 residues. The CDR3 reads CASSSRGGPDYGYTF. CDR3 bases: TGTGCCAGCAGCTCTAGGGGGGGGCCCGACTATGGCTACACCTTC.

This clonotype was counted a few times. The gene calls are TRBV5-1 and TRBJ2-5, with 10 bases lining up with TRBD2. The CDR3 length is 15 residues. Germline CDR1 reads SGHRS; CDR2 reads YFSETQ. Losses at the gene ends were 4 bases for V and 4 bases for J; bases not matched to a gene: 7. For the CDR3, the DNA is TGCGCCAGCAGCGGGGGACTAGCGCCGGGAGAGACCCAGTACTTC. Its protein product is CASSGGLAPGETQYF.

This clonotype was detected many times. The chain is built from TRBV7-2 and TRBJ2-5, with D possibly TRBD2 on 5 matching bases. There are 16 residues in the CDR3. The V gene's germline CDR1 is SGHTA and CDR2 FQGNSA. V lost 6 bases and J 2 bases, leaving 19 bases between the germline ends. Here the CDR3 reads CASSSLGRIGQETQYF. DNA for the CDR3: TGTGCCAGCAGTTCACTAGGTCGGATAGGGCAAGAGACCCAGTACTTC.

This clonotype was detected many times. The chain combines TRBV5-6 with TRBJ2-3; 9 nucleotides agree with TRBD2. The CDR3 sequence is 17 residues long. The germline CDR1 and CDR2 sequences are SGHDT and YYEEEE. V trimming: 4 bases; J trimming: 2 bases; junction bases outside the gene matches: 11. The CDR3 DNA reads as TGTGCCAGCAGCCATGCTGTGACTAGCGGTAACACAGATACGCAGTATTTT. Translating it yields CASSHAVTSGNTDTQYF.

This clonotype came up many times. The V call is TRBV7-9, the J call TRBJ2-7, with D possibly being TRBD2 (5 bases). The CDR3 spans 12 residues. CDR1 is SEHNR and CDR2 is FQNEAQ in the germline V gene (reference sequence). V shed 7 bases and J shed 5 bases, with 12 bases lying between them. The CDR3 spells CASITAGDEQYF. In DNA, the CDR3 is TGTGCCAGCATTACAGCCGGGGACGAGCAGTACTTC.

This clonotype was counted ten times or more. J is TRBJ2-7 and V is TRBV6-2 or TRBV6-3, with TRBD2 identical over 12 bases. CDR1 MNHEY and CDR2 SVGEGT come from the germline V gene. Trimming removed 6 bases from V and 2 bases from J; junction bases left unmatched: 5. CDR3 length: 15 amino acids. The DNA for the CDR3 is TGTGCCAGCAGGTCGACTAGCGGGAGCCCCTACGAGCAGTACTTC. It is translated as CASRSTSGSPYEQYF.

Concerning this clonotype: It may be a read error: a sequence one base away is much more abundant. The chain is built from TRBV20-1 and TRBJ2-3; TRBD2 is a possible D gene (6 bases). This CDR3 comprises 13 residues. Per the germline V gene, CDR1 is DFQATT and CDR2 is SNEGSKA (reference sequence). In nucleotides, the CDR3 is TGCAGTACTAGGGGACTCTCCACAGATACGCAGTATTTT. Residues: CSTRGLSTDTQYF.